Each of the 19 T cell receptor beta chains below was sequenced from the same sample in a study of T cells after yellow fever vaccination. TCRdb re-analysed the 5' RACE reads in MiXCR, keeping a single row per CDR3 protein. The repertoire has under 150,000 distinct CDR3 sequences, roughly 15% of them found once; the top ten carry roughly 47%. Sequencing used CD8+ T cells sorted from PBMCs, obtained 5 days after the yellow fever booster vaccination. The receptors derive from a man between 18 and 29 years old who received the YFV17D yellow fever vaccine.

This clonotype was counted a few times. This chain joins TRBV4-3 and TRBJ2-1; D is uncertain. The CDR3 sequence is 13 residues long. The germline V gene has CDR1 LGHNA and CDR2 YSLEER. The ends were cut back, 4 bases at V and 8 bases at J, with 12 bases in the middle. CDR3 loop: CASSPRSGYEQFF. CDR3 coding DNA: TGCGCCAGCAGCCCAAGATCCGGATATGAGCAGTTCTTC.

This clonotype was observed many times. The chain employs TRBV4-2 and TRBJ2-3; TRBD2 matches at 9 bases. The germline CDR1 and CDR2 sequences are LGHNA and YNFKEQ. This CDR3 contains 18 residues. J was trimmed by 6 bases and V by 3 bases; bases with no gene match: 16. CDR3 DNA sequence: TGTGCCAGCAGCCAGATCCCCGCAGGCGGGGGGGCCGGGGATACGCAGTATTTT. Protein sequence: CASSQIPAGGGAGDTQYF.

This clonotype was picked up a small number of times. The chain links TRBV27 to TRBJ2-5; D might be TRBD2 (6 bases). Germline assignment: CDR1 MNHEY and CDR2 SMNVEV (reference sequence). V was clipped by 3 bases and J by 4 bases, with 12 bases between them. This CDR3 contains 14 residues. The CDR3 DNA reads TGTGCCAGCAGTTTGCGGGGAGCCGGAGAGACCCAGTACTTC. Translating it yields CASSLRGAGETQYF.

The chain joins TRBV7-8 to TRBJ2-1; 12 bases line up with TRBD2. The CDR3 is made up of 17 amino acids. The germline V gene has CDR1 SGHVS and CDR2 FQNEAQ. Trimming took 2 bases from V and 8 from J; bases not matched to a gene: 10. CDR3 bases: TGTGCCAGCAGCTTACCCCCCGGACTAGCGGGGTGGGATGAGCAGTTCTTC. Encoded protein: CASSLPPGLAGWDEQFF. Supplemented by reference TRBV7-8 and TRBJ2-1, the full variable domain reads GAGVSQSPRYKVAKRGQDVALRCDPISGHVSLFWYQQALGQGPEFLTYFQNEAQLDKSGLPSDRFFAERPEGSVSTLKIQRTQQEDSAVYLCASSLPPGLAGWDEQFFGPGTRLTVL.

This sequence joins TRBV7-2 and TRBJ2-7; possible D gene TRBD1, 6 bases. The CDR3 sequence is 15 residues long. CDR1 is SGHTA, CDR2 FQGNSA, per germline. The germline V and J ends were trimmed by 5 bases and 3 bases, with 17 bases remaining between them. CDR3 bases: TGTGCCAGCAGCGATGGACCGACAGGCCACTACGAGCAGTACGTC. It is translated as CASSDGPTGHYEQYV.

The chain links TRBV29-1 to TRBJ2-1, with TRBD1 identical over 8 bases. Germline lookup yields CDR1 SQVTM and CDR2 ANQGSEA. The CDR3 consists of 16 residues. V lost 3 bases to trimming and J lost 6 bases; unmatched junction nucleotides: 13. In DNA, the CDR3 is TGCAGCGTTGACGCCTCGGGGTACACAGGGGGCAATGAGCAGTTCTTC. This sequence encodes CSVDASGYTGGNEQFF.

V usage is TRBV7-8 and J usage is TRBJ2-7; D unclear. From germline, CDR1 is SGHVS and CDR2 FQNEAQ. CDR3 length: 13 residues. The V end was cut by 5 bases, the J end by 4 bases, with 12 bases between. CDR3 DNA: TGTGCCAGCAGCGCCCAGAACACGTACGAGCAGTACGTC. It specifies CASSAQNTYEQYV.

This clonotype was seen many times. This chain connects TRBV29-1 to TRBJ2-3; D call uncertain. Per the germline V gene, CDR1 is SQVTM and CDR2 is ANQGSEA. With 7 bases removed from V and 6 bases from J, the gap between germline ends came to 14 bases. This CDR3 is built from 12 residues. CDR3 sequence: CSAVEARDTQYF. DNA for the CDR3: TGCAGCGCCGTCGAGGCTCGGGATACGCAGTATTTT.

This clonotype was observed a handful of times. The V gene is TRBV29-1, the J gene TRBJ1-1, with D perhaps TRBD1 (5 bases). Deletions cut 6 bases from V and 2 bases from J, with 13 bases between. This CDR3 has 13 residues. Per the germline V gene, CDR1 is SQVTM and CDR2 is ANQGSEA. The chain's CDR3 is CSVSFRGNTEAFF. DNA of the CDR3: TGCAGCGTGTCCTTCCGGGGCAACACTGAAGCTTTCTTT.

This clonotype was detected only a few times. The gene calls are TRBV7-9 and TRBJ2-1; D uncertain. Trimming shortened V by 6 bases and J by 7 bases, and 10 bases separated the two germline ends. The germline V gene encodes CDR1 SEHNR and CDR2 FQNEAQ (reference sequence). The length of the CDR3 is 12 residues. The CDR3 spells CASRYVRNEQFF. CDR3 in DNA: TGTGCCAGCAGGTACGTTCGGAATGAGCAGTTCTTC.

This clonotype was seen repeatedly, ten times or more. The CDR3 nucleotides read TGTGCCAGTGGTGGCGGGGGAGCGAACACCGGGGAGCTGTTTTTT. Encoded protein: CASGGGGANTGELFF. The rearrangement uses TRBV6-2 or TRBV6-3 and TRBJ2-2, with 7 positions matching TRBD2. The CDR3 is made up of 15 amino acids. Per the germline V gene, CDR1 is MNHEY and CDR2 is SVGEGT. V was pared by 9 bases and J by 0 bases, with 7 bases of the junction left unmatched.

This chain joins TRBV4-2 and TRBJ1-2; D unresolved. This CDR3 is 15 amino acids long. The V gene's germline CDR1 is LGHNA and CDR2 YNFKEQ. V lost 0 bases, J lost 3 bases, and 11 bases lay in between. The chain's CDR3 is CASSQEEDWDYGYTF. The CDR3, as DNA: TGTGCCAGCAGCCAAGAGGAGGATTGGGACTATGGCTACACCTTC.

This clonotype was seen a handful of times. The V call is TRBV4-3, the J call TRBJ1-1; no definite D call. CDR3 length equals 14 residues. Between the trimmed V and J ends, which lost 0 bases and 3 bases, there was a span of 8 bases. Germline CDR1 is LGHNA and CDR2 is YSLEER. The CDR3 spells CASSQDSSYTEAFF. CDR3 coding DNA: TGCGCCAGCAGCCAAGATTCGTCTTACACTGAAGCTTTCTTT.

This clonotype was seen only a few times. The J gene is TRBJ1-5, the V gene TRBV19; D is undetermined. Per the germline V gene, CDR1 is LNHDA and CDR2 is SQIVND (reference sequence). The V end was cut by 3 bases, the J end by 0 bases, with 18 bases between. The CDR3 contains 18 residues. The CDR3 DNA reads as TGTGCCAGTAGTATGTACAGTGGGAGAGGGCTTAGCAATCAGCCCCAGCATTTT. Translation gives CASSMYSGRGLSNQPQHF.

This clonotype came up a few times. CDR3 nucleotide sequence: TGTGCCAGCAGCTTAGTCACTCTCTCTGGAAACACCATATATTTT. As protein: CASSLVTLSGNTIYF. The rearrangement joins TRBV7-9 to TRBJ1-3, with D uncertain. The germline V gene has CDR1 SEHNR and CDR2 FQNEAQ (reference sequence). The CDR3 consists of 15 residues. V was pared by 1 base and J by 0 bases, with 7 bases between.

J is TRBJ1-3 and V is TRBV12-3 or TRBV12-4, with D uncertain. Trimming shortened V by 6 bases and J by 4 bases, and 7 bases separated the two germline ends. This CDR3 region has 12 residues. The CDR3 DNA reads as TGTGCCAGCAGGACCGAGGGAAACACCATATATTTT. Translated, it gives CASRTEGNTIYF.

In its sample, this clonotype was seen a few times. The genes are TRBV11-2 and TRBJ2-7; D may match TRBD1 or TRBD2 (6 bases each). CDR3 length: 13 amino acids. Trimming took 6 bases from V and 5 from J, leaving 14 bases between them. Germline assignment: CDR1 SGHAT and CDR2 FQNNGV. CDR3 nucleotides: TGTGCCAGCAGGCTCCAGGGGAGGCACGAGCAGTACTTC. This codes for CASRLQGRHEQYF.

The chain joins TRBV23-1 to TRBJ2-3; tentative D call: TRBD1 (5 bases). TRBV23-1 is an ORF, with its function uncertain. V was cut by 7 bases and J by 1 base, with 21 bases left in between. The CDR3 length is 17 residues. This chain's CDR3 is CASKGLTGLRGTDTQYF. For the CDR3, the DNA is TGCGCCAGCAAGGGTTTAACAGGCCTCAGGGGCACAGATACGCAGTATTTT.

This clonotype was observed a handful of times. This sequence joins TRBV7-2 and TRBJ2-3; D might be TRBD2 (6 bases). The CDR3 runs 19 residues. Trimming removed 4 bases at V and 2 bases at J, with 25 bases between. Germline values: CDR1 SGHTA, CDR2 FQGNSA. The CDR3 spells CASSSPERVSRGHTDTQYF. Written as DNA, the CDR3 is TGTGCCAGCAGCTCACCTGAAAGGGTATCGCGGGGTCACACAGATACGCAGTATTTT.